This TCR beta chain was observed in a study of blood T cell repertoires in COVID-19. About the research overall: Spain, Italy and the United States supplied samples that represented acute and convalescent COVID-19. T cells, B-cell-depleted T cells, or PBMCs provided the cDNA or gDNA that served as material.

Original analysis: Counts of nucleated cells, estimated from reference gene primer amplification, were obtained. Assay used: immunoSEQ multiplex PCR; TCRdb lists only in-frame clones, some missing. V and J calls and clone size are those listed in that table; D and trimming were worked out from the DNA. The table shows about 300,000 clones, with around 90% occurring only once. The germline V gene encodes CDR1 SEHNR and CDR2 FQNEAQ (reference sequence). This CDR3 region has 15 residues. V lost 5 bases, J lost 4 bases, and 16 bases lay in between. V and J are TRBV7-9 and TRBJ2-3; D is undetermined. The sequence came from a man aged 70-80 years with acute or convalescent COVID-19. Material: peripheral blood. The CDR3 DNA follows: TGTGCCAGCAGCGTCCTGTCCTTCGGGTCAGATACGCAGTATTTT. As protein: CASSVLSFGSDTQYF.